Sequencing of this TCR beta chain was carried out in a study of blood T cell repertoires in COVID-19. Study at large: Acute-phase and convalescent COVID-19 samples originated in the United States, Italy and Spain.

V lost 6 bases, J lost 0 bases, and 15 bases lay in between. The CDR3 runs 16 residues. Germline loops: CDR1 SNHLY, CDR2 FYNNEI. As originally analysed: Amplification with reference gene primers provided the estimates of nucleated cell counts. Sequenced by immunoSEQ multiplex PCR; TCRdb stores in-frame clones only, minus some. That table is the source of V, J and clone size, and D and trimming were worked out from the DNA. The profile shows 180,000 or so clones, about 80% of them singletons. The rearrangement joins TRBV2 to TRBJ2-1; D perhaps matches TRBD2 (6 bases). The specimen sequenced was peripheral blood. This TCR was recovered from a human donor with acute or convalescent COVID-19. The donor label of this sample is uncertain. As DNA, the CDR3 is TGTGCCAGCAGCGTTGGAGGGTTGAGCTCCTACAATGAGCAGTTCTTC. Translated, it gives CASSVGGLSSYNEQFF.